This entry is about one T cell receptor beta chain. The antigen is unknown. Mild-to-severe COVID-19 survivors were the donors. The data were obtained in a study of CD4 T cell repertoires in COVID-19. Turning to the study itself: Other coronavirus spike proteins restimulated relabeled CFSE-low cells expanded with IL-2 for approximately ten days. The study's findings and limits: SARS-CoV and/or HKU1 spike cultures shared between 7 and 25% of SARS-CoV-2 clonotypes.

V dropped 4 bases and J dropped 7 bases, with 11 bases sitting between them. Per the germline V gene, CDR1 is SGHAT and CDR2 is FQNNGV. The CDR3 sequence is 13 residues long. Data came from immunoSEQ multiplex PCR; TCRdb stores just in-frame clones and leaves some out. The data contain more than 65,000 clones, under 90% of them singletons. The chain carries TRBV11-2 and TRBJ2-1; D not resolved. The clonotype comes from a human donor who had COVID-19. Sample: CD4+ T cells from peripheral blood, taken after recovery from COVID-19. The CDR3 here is CASSSQSSNEQFF. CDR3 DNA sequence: TGTGCCAGCAGCTCTCAGTCCTCAAATGAGCAGTTCTTC.